The subject of this entry is one T cell receptor (beta chain). No antigen is known for it. Specified time point: pretreatment peripheral blood. Patients had locally advanced or metastatic urothelial carcinoma. This sample is drawn from a study of PD-L1 blockade in urothelial cancer. As for the study in general: Blood was subjected to analysis at 3 weeks (second dose) and 6 weeks following treatment start. Study-level points and caveats: Where pretreatment blood TCR clonality fell below the median, better survival was predicted.

Per the germline V gene, CDR1 is SNHLY and CDR2 is FYNNEI. CDR3 length equals 16 residues. Trimming took 6 bases from V and 0 from J; bases not matched to a gene: 7. The investigators introduced synthetic TCR analog templates into each PCR as spikes. Repertoires were generated with immunoSEQ multiplex PCR, while TCRdb's copy carries only in-frame clones and drops some. This sample has some 43,000 clones; more than 70% occur once, and the top ten carry 15% to 20%. The origin of this receptor is a man in his sixties with urothelial cancer. The V gene is TRBV2, the J gene TRBJ2-1, with 8 bases lining up with TRBD2. The sample in question was PBMCs, obtained around atezolizumab (anti-PD-L1) treatment. The CDR3 sequence: CASRDDGGASYNEQFF. CDR3 coding DNA: TGTGCCAGCAGGGACGACGGGGGGGCCTCCTACAATGAGCAGTTCTTC.